This entry is about one T cell receptor (beta chain). Recruited during active infection, patients (from Seattle) were subsequently followed longitudinally. The record originates from a study of blood T cell repertoires in COVID-19. Study-level background: Sites in the United States, Italy and Spain provided acute and convalescent COVID-19 samples. From T cells, B-cell-depleted T cells, or PBMCs came the material, which was cDNA or gDNA.

Only in-frame clones appear in the TCRdb table, and some are missing; sequencing was by immunoSEQ multiplex PCR. The sample holds 300,000 to 350,000 clones, roughly 87% seen once. The ends were cut back, 6 bases at V and 10 bases at J, with 19 bases in the middle. The germline CDR1 and CDR2 sequences are MNHEY and SMNVEV (reference sequence). The CDR3 has 14 amino acids. The receptor comes from a man younger than 40 with COVID-19, enrolled during active disease. Sequencing used peripheral blood. The chain carries TRBV27 and TRBJ2-1, with D possibly matching TRBD1 (6 bases). The CDR3 here is CASSYTGIPGEQFF. CDR3 DNA: TGTGCCAGCAGCTACACAGGGATTCCCGGGGAGCAGTTCTTC.